This T cell receptor (beta chain) was identified during a study of T-cell memory formation after mild COVID-19. Study-level information: Most TCR clusters belonged to a single donor.

TCRdb ran MiXCR on the 5' RACE reads and lists one entry per CDR3 protein. This repertoire shows about 190,000 distinct CDR3 sequences, around 18% found once; its top ten account for 2.4%. Overall study findings and caveats: Shrinking CD4+ clones were chiefly CM and EM; CD8+ ones were chiefly EMRA. Clones that shrank (day 15 to 85) were balanced CD4/CD8, whereas later expanders leaned CD4+.

Trimming removed 4 bases at V and 6 bases at J, with 8 bases between. The CDR3 has 11 amino acids. Germline assignment: CDR1 SGHDT and CDR2 YYEEEE. On this clonotype: What it binds is unknown.

The rearrangement joins TRBV5-6 to TRBJ2-7; D is undetermined. The sequenced sample was PBMCs or a T cell subset sorted from them (not recorded which). The sequence was collected from an adult woman who had mild COVID-19 (a few samples of this study predate the infection). Cell type and time point are not known. The CDR3 here is CASSGVGEQYF. CDR3 bases: TGTGCCAGCAGCGGTGTGGGCGAGCAGTACTTC.